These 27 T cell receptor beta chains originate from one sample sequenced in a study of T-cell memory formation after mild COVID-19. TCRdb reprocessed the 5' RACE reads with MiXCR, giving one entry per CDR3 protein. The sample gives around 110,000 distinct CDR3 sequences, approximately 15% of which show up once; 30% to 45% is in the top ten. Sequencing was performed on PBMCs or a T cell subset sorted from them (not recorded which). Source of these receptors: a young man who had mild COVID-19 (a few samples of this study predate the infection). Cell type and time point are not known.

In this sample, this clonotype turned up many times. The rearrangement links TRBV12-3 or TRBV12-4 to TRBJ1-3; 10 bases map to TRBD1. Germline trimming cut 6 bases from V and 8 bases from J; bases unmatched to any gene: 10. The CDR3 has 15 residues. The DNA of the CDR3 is TGTGCCAGCAGCTTACTCCGACAGGGGGCACACACCATATATTTT. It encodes CASSLLRQGAHTIYF.

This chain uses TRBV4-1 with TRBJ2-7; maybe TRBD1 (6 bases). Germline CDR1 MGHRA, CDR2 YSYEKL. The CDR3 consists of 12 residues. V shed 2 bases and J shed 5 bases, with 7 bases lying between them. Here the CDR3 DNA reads TGCGCCAGCAGCCAAACAGGGAACGAGCAGTACTTC. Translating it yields CASSQTGNEQYF.

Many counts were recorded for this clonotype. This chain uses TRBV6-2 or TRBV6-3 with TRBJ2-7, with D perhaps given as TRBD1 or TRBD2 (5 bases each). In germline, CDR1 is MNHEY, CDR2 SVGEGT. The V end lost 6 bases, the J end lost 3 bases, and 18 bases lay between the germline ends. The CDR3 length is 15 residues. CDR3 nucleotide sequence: TGTGCCAGCAGACACCTAGGGGACCTTAACTACGAGCAGTACTTC. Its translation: CASRHLGDLNYEQYF.

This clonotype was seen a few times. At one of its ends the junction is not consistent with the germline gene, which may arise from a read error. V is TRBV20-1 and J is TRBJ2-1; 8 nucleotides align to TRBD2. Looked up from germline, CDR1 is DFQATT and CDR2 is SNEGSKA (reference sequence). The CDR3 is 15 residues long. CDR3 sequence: CSARGLAGPYNEQFF. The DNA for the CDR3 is TGCAGTGCAAGAGGGCTAGCGGGCCCCTACAATGAGCAGTTCTTC.

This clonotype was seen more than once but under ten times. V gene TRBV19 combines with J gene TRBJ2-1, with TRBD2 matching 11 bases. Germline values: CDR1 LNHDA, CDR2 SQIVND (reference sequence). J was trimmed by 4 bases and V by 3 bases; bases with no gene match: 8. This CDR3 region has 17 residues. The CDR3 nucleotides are TGTGCCAGTAGTATTTCTCCCCTAGCGGGGGGATACAATGAGCAGTTCTTC. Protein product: CASSISPLAGGYNEQFF.

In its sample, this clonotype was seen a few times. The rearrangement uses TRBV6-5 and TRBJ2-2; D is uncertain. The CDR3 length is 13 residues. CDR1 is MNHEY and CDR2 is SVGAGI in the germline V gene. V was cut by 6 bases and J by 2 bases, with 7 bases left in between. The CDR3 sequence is CASRRLNTGELFF. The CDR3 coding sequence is TGTGCCAGCAGACGCCTAAACACCGGGGAGCTGTTTTTT.

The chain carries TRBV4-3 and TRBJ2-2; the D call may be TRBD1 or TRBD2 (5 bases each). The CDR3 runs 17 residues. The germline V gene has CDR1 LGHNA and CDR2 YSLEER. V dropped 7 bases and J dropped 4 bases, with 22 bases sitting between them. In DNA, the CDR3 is TGCGCCAGCACCTTACTGGGGACCGCAGAGGGCACCGGGGAGCTGTTTTTT. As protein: CASTLLGTAEGTGELFF.

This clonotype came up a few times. CDR3 protein: CASSLTSGGADTQYF. DNA of the CDR3: TGTGCCAGCAGTCTGACTAGCGGGGGAGCAGATACGCAGTATTTT. This rearrangement joins TRBV28 to TRBJ2-3; TRBD2 matches 12 bases. CDR1 MDHEN and CDR2 SYDVKM come from the germline V gene. The CDR3 runs 15 residues. J gave up 4 bases and V 5 bases, and 4 bases lay outside the gene matches. Using reference TRBV28 and TRBJ2-3 for the parts outside the CDR3, the full variable domain is DVKVTQSSRYLVKRTGEKVFLECVQDMDHENMFWYRQDPGLGLRLIYFSYDVKMKEKGDIPEGYSVSREKKERFSLILESASTNQTSMYLCASSLTSGGADTQYFGPGTRLTVL.

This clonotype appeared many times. DNA of the CDR3: TGCAGTGCTCTTAGGACTAGCGGGGTAGCAGAGACCCAGTACTTC. Its protein is CSALRTSGVAETQYF. V and J are TRBV20-1 and TRBJ2-5, with 12 bases matching TRBD2. The CDR3 has 15 amino acids. CDR1 DFQATT and CDR2 SNEGSKA come from the germline V gene (reference sequence). The junction had 8 bases not matched to a gene; V was cut back by 5 bases and J by 4 bases.

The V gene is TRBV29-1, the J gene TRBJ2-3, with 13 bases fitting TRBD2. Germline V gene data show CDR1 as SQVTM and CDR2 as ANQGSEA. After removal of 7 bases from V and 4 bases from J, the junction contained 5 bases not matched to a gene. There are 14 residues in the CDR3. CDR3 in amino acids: CSALAGGPADTQYF. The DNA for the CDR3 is TGCAGCGCACTAGCGGGGGGGCCTGCAGATACGCAGTATTTT.

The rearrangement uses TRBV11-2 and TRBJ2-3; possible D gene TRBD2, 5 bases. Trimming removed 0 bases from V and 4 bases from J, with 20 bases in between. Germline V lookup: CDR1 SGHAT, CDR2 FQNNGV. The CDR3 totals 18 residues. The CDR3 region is CASSLEEEATWYSDTQYF. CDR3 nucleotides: TGTGCCAGCAGCTTAGAGGAGGAGGCGACGTGGTACTCAGATACGCAGTATTTT. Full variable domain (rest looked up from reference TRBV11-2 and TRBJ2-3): EAGVAQSPRYKIIEKRQSVAFWCNPISGHATLYWYQQILGQGPKLLIQFQNNGVVDDSQLPKDRFSAERLKGVDSTLKIQPAKLEDSAVYLCASSLEEEATWYSDTQYFGPGTRLTVL.

CDR3 DNA: TGTGCCACCAGCAGAGGAGACAGGGGGGCCCTCCACTTT. Translated: CATSRGDRGALHF. The chain carries TRBV15 and TRBJ1-6; TRBD1 agrees at 9 bases. Germline loops: CDR1 LNHNV, CDR2 YYDKDF (reference sequence). The CDR3 extends over 13 amino acids. The J segment lost 14 bases and the V segment lost 1 base, leaving 3 bases of the junction unmatched. Filled out from reference TRBV15 and TRBJ1-6, the complete variable domain reads DAMVIQNPRYQVTQFGKPVTLSCSQTLNHNVMYWYQQKSSQAPKLLFHYYDKDFNNEADTPDNFQSRRPNTSFCFLDIRSPGLGDTAMYLCATSRGDRGALHFGNGTRLTVT.

Written as DNA, the CDR3 is TGCGCCAGCAGCCCCCGGACAGGACGCGTCGGTGGCTACACCTTC. This encodes CASSPRTGRVGGYTF. This rearrangement joins TRBV4-1 to TRBJ1-2; 7 positions agree with TRBD1. Germline CDR1 and CDR2: MGHRA and YSYEKL. This CDR3 has 15 amino acids. V lost 4 bases and J lost 7; bases outside the gene matches: 12.

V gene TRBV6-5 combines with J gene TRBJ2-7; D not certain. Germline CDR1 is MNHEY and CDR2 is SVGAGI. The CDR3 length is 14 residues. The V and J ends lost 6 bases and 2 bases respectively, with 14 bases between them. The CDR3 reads CASSRPHRPYEQYF. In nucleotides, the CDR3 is TGTGCCAGCAGCCGCCCCCACCGCCCCTACGAGCAGTACTTC.

CDR3 sequence (DNA): TGCGCCAGCAGCCAGGACGCAGGCTCCTACGAGCAGTACTTC. As protein: CASSQDAGSYEQYF. The genes are TRBV4-3 and TRBJ2-7; no firm D call. The CDR3 covers 14 residues. V shed 3 bases and J shed 0 bases, with 9 bases lying between them. Germline V gives CDR1 LGHNA, CDR2 YSLEER.

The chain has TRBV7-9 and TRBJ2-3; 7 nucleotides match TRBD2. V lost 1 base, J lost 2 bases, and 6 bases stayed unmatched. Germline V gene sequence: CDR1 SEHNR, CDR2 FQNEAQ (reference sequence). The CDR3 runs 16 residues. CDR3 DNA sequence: TGTGCCAGCAGCTTAGAGTTCAGCGGGGCCACAGATACGCAGTATTTT. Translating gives CASSLEFSGATDTQYF.

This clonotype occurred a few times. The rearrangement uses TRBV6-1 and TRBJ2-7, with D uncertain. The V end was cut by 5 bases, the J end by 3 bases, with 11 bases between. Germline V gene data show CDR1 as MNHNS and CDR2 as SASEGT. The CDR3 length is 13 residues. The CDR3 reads CASSSLWYYEQYF. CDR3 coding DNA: TGTGCCAGCAGTTCCCTATGGTACTACGAGCAGTACTTC.

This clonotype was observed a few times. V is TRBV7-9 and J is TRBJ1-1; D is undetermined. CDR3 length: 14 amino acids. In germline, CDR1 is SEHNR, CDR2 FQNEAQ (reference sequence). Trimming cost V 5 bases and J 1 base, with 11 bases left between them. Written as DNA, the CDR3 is TGTGCCAGCAGCCCGATGGGAGGGAACACTGAAGCTTTCTTT. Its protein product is CASSPMGGNTEAFF.

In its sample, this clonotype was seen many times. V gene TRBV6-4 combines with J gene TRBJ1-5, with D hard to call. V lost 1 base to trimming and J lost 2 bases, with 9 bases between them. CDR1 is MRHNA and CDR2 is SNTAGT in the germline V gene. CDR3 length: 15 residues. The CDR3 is CASSDLVFCNQPQHF. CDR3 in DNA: TGTGCCAGCAGTGACTTGGTATTTTGCAATCAGCCCCAGCATTTT.

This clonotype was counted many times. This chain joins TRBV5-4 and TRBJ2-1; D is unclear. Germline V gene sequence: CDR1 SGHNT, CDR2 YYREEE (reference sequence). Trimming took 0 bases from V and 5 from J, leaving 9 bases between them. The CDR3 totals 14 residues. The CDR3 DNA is TGTGCCAGCAGCTTGGAGCCAGTCAACAATGAGCAGTTCTTC. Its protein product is CASSLEPVNNEQFF. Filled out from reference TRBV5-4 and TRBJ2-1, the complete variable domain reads ETGVTQSPTHLIKTRGQQVTLRCSSQSGHNTVSWYQQALGQGPQFIFQYYREEENGRGNFPPRFSGLQFPNYSSELNVNALELDDSALYLCASSLEPVNNEQFFGPGTRLTVL.

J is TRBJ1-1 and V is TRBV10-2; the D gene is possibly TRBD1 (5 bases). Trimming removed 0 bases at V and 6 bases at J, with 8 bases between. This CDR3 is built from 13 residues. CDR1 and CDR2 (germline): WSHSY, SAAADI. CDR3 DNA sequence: TGCGCCAGCAGTGAGTCCAGGGTATCTGAAGCTTTCTTT. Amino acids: CASSESRVSEAFF.

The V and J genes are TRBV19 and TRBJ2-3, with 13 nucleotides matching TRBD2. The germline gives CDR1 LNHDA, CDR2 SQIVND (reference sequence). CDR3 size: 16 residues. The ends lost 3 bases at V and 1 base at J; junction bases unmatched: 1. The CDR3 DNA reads TGTGCCAGTAGTATCGGGACTAGCGGGGGCACAGATACGCAGTATTTT. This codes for CASSIGTSGGTDTQYF.

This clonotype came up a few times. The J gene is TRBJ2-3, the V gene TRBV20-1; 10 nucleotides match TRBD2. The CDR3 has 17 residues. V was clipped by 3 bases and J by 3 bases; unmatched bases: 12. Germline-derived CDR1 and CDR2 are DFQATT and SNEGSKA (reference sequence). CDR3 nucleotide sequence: TGCAGTGCTAGCGGACTTATAGCTAGCGGGGGTACAGATACGCAGTATTTT. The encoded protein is CSASGLIASGGTDTQYF.

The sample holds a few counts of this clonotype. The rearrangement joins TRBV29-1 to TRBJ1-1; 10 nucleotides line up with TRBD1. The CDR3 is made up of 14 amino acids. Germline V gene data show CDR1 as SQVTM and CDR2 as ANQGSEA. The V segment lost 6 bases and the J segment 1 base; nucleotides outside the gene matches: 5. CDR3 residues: CSVGGQGSNTEAFF. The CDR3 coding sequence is TGCAGCGTGGGGGGACAGGGGTCGAACACTGAAGCTTTCTTT.

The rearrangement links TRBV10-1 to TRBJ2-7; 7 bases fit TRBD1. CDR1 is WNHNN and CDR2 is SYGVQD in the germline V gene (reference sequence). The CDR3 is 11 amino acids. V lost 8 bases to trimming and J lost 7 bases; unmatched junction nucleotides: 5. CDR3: CASGDSGEQYF. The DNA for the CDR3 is TGCGCCAGCGGGGACAGTGGAGAGCAGTACTTC.

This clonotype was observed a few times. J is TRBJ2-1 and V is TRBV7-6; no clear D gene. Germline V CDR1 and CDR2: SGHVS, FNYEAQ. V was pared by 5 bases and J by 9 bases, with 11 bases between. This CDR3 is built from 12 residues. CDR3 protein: CASSHIQSEQFF. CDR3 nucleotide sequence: TGTGCCAGCAGCCACATACAGAGTGAGCAGTTCTTC.

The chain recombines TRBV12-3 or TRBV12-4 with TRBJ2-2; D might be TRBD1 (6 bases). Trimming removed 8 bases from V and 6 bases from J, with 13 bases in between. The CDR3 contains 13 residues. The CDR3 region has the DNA TGTGCCAGCCAACAGGGAAGGGCCGGGGAGCTGTTTTTT. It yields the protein CASQQGRAGELFF.